This section outlines one T cell receptor (beta chain) sequence together with its context. Its antigen is unknown. Treatment locations for all participants with HIV were in the United States. Ahead of DNA extraction, samples held about 0.95-11 million cryopreserved PBMC each. The libraries were made with immunoSEQ v3.0 at survey level. Clones were sequenced by immunoSEQ multiplex PCR, and TCRdb holds only the in-frame ones, with some missing. The repertoire holds 32,000 or so clones, with 85% as singletons. These data originate in a study of long-term antiretroviral therapy in people with HIV. About the research overall: The earliest samples predate the 2015 immediate-ART recommendation by about a decade.

The CDR3 is 18 residues long. The V end lost 4 bases, the J end lost 0 bases, and 20 bases lay between the germline ends. The germline V gene has CDR1 SGHRS and CDR2 YFSETQ. Overall study findings and caveats: Clonal populations expanded prior to ART predominated within the repertoire at all time points.

The chain employs TRBV5-1 and TRBJ2-4, with D perhaps given as TRBD1 or TRBD2 (5 bases each). This TCR was recovered from a man in his late teens or twenties with HIV. The sample consisted of unsorted PBMCs, taken approximately 3.5 years after starting antiretroviral therapy. The CDR3 region is CASSIGTPSLLAKNIQYF. CDR3 in DNA: TGCGCCAGCAGCATTGGGACCCCCTCTTTACTAGCCAAAAACATTCAGTACTTC.